The 3 T cell receptor beta chains below all came from one sample that was sequenced in a study of T-cell reconstitution after alpha-beta-depleted transplantation in children. Unique molecular identifiers were used in preparing the TCRbeta library. TCRdb re-called the PCR reads with MiXCR, one entry per CDR3 protein. The table shows roughly 120,000 distinct CDR3 sequences, with roughly 23% occurring only once. The sample here was PBMCs, mostly from graft donor cells, taken 180 days after TCRalphabeta/CD19-depleted stem cell transplant. These receptors all stem from a male patient aged 2 to 10 who had a stem cell transplant for chronic granulomatous disease, so the T cells may come from the graft donor.

This clonotype came up many times. The J gene is TRBJ2-1, the V gene TRBV20-1, with TRBD2 as a possible D gene (6 bases). Per the germline V gene, CDR1 is DFQATT and CDR2 is SNEGSKA (reference sequence). Trimming pared 3 bases from V and 4 bases from J, leaving 19 bases between. CDR3 size: 16 residues. The CDR3 here is CSARLWAGSTYNEQFF. CDR3 nucleotides: TGCAGTGCTAGGTTGTGGGCGGGGTCAACATACAATGAGCAGTTCTTC.

Ten or more counts support this clonotype. This chain uses TRBV20-1 with TRBJ1-1, with no clear D. V was cut by 0 bases and J by 1 base, with 9 bases left in between. The CDR3 contains 14 residues. Germline V CDR1 and CDR2: DFQATT, SNEGSKA (reference sequence). The CDR3 here is CSARDLRGNTEAFF. In DNA form, the CDR3 reads TGCAGTGCTAGAGATCTCCGAGGGAACACTGAAGCTTTCTTT.

This clonotype was counted ten times or more. The chain employs TRBV29-1 and TRBJ1-4; D ambiguous. Germline values: CDR1 SQVTM, CDR2 ANQGSEA. The CDR3 runs to 11 residues. Trimming removed 2 bases at V and 7 bases at J, with 5 bases between. CDR3 sequence: CSVEIIEKLFF. DNA of the CDR3: TGCAGCGTTGAAATTATTGAAAAACTGTTTTTT.